Listed here is a single T cell receptor beta chain. Both subsets, CD45RA+ naive and CD45RA-negative memory, were split from the CD4+ cells. The sample belongs to a study of shared clonotypes between healthy human individuals. Study background: Per donor, CD8 memory used one plate, CD8 naive used two, CD4 memory used three and CD4 naive used three.

Profiling relied on immunoSEQ multiplex PCR, and the TCRdb table lists in-frame clones only, not all of them. The sample holds a few million clones, 85% to 95% seen once. This CDR3 has 13 residues. Germline values: CDR1 SNHLY, CDR2 FYNNEI. V dropped 8 bases and J dropped 4 bases, with 12 bases sitting between them. The chain employs TRBV2 and TRBJ1-5; D not certain. This TCR derives from a man between 18 and 29 years old in good health. Some clones in this sample may be carry-over from other donors' samples. What was sequenced was naive CD4+ T cells from PBMCs. Regarding subset: CD45RA+ positively selected. CDR3 protein: CASGREENQPQHF. CDR3 DNA sequence: TGTGCCAGCGGCCGGGAAGAGAATCAGCCCCAGCATTTT.